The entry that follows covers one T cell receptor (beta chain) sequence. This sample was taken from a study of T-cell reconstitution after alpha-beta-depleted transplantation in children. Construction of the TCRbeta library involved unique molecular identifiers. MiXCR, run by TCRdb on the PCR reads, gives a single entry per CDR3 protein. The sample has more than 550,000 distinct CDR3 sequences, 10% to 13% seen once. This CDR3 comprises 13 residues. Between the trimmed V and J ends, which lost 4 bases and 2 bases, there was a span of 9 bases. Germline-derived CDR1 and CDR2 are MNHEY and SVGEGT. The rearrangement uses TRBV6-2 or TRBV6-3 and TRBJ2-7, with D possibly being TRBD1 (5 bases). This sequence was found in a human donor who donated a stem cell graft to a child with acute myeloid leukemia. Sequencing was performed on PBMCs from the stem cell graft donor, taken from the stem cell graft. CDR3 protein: CASSCSDTYEQYF. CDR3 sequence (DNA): TGTGCCAGCAGTTGCTCGGACACCTACGAGCAGTACTTC.